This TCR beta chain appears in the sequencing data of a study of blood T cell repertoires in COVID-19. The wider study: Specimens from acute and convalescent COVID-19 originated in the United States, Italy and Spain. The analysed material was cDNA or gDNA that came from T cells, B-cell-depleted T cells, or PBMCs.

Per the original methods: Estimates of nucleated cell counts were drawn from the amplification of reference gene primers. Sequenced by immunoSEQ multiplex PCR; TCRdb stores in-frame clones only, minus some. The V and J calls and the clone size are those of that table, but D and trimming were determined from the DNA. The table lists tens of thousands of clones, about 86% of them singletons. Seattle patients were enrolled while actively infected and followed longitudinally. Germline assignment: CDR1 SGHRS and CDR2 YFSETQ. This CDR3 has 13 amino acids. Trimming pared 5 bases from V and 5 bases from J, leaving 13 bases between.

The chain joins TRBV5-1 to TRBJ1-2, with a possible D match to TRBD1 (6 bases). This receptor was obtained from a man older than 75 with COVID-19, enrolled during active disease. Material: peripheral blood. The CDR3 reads CASSRDMEYGYTF. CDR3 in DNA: TGCGCCAGCAGTCGGGACATGGAATATGGCTACACCTTC. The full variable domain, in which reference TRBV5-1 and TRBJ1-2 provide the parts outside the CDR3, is KAGVTQTPRYLIKTRGQQVTLSCSPISGHRSVSWYQQTPGQGLQFLFEYFSETQRNKGNFPGRFSGRQFSNSRSEMNVSTLELGDSALYLCASSRDMEYGYTFGSGTRLTVV.